The 27 T cell receptor beta chains presented below share a single source sample, sequenced in a study of identical twins. In TCRdb, the 5' RACE reads were re-called with MiXCR into one record per CDR3 protein. This sample has roughly 690,000 distinct CDR3 sequences, with 21% found just once. These records were also assigned to another study, of T cells expressing NK-cell markers.

The sequenced sample was PBMCs. These receptors were collected from a woman aged 18-29 years in good health.

This clonotype was counted only a few times. The chain carries TRBV11-2 and TRBJ2-3; no clear D gene. Trimming shortened V by 3 bases and J by 0 bases, and 10 bases separated the two germline ends. Germline V gene sequence: CDR1 SGHAT, CDR2 FQNNGV. The CDR3 loop spans 15 amino acids. As DNA, the CDR3 is TGTGCCAGCAGCTTCTTTGACGGGAGCACAGATACGCAGTATTTT. It specifies CASSFFDGSTDTQYF.

This clonotype came up a few times. The gene calls are TRBV5-1 and TRBJ2-3, with 8 bases fitting TRBD2. Trimming removed 7 bases from V and 0 bases from J; junction bases left unmatched: 4. The germline V gene encodes CDR1 SGHRS and CDR2 YFSETQ. The CDR3 totals 14 residues. CDR3 sequence (DNA): TGCGCCAGCTACACTAGCGGAAGCACAGATACGCAGTATTTT. Amino acid sequence: CASYTSGSTDTQYF.

The DNA for the CDR3 is TGCGCCAGCAGCTTGCGGGTCGAGGGAGCCGGGGAGCTGTTTTTT. Its translation is CASSLRVEGAGELFF. The chain couples TRBV5-1 to TRBJ2-2, with D possibly TRBD2 on 5 matching bases. V was pared by 1 base and J by 6 bases, with 13 bases between. Germline V gene sequence: CDR1 SGHRS, CDR2 YFSETQ. There are 15 residues in the CDR3.

This rearrangement joins TRBV20-1 to TRBJ2-1; 10 bases are shared with TRBD2. The CDR3 has 16 residues. Trimming cost V 6 bases and J 4 bases; bases outside gene matches: 12. The germline V gene has CDR1 DFQATT and CDR2 SNEGSKA (reference sequence). CDR3 bases: TGCAGTGCCGGGAGGGTAGCGGGGGGCGGTTACAATGAGCAGTTCTTC. Translating gives CSAGRVAGGGYNEQFF.

In its sample, this clonotype was seen many times. The gene calls are TRBV7-9 and TRBJ2-1, with 15 bases lining up with TRBD2. CDR1 and CDR2 from the germline V gene are SEHNR and FQNEAQ (reference sequence). The length of the CDR3 is 16 residues. With 4 bases clipped from V and 9 bases from J, the junction kept 7 bases outside the gene matches. CDR3 residues: CASSSTGTSGGTEQFF. CDR3 sequence (DNA): TGTGCCAGCAGCTCAACCGGGACTAGCGGGGGGACTGAGCAGTTCTTC.

The gene calls are TRBV7-2 and TRBJ2-7; 9 bases agree with TRBD2. Looked up from germline, CDR1 is SGHTA and CDR2 is FQGNSA. V was pared by 5 bases and J by 4 bases, with 12 bases of the junction left unmatched. CDR3 length: 16 residues. The chain's CDR3 is CASSKGLAGSLYEQYF. CDR3 coding DNA: TGTGCCAGCAGCAAGGGACTAGCAGGGTCCCTTTACGAGCAGTACTTC.

This clonotype has at least ten counts. This chain links TRBV20-1 with TRBJ2-7; D tentatively fits TRBD1 or TRBD2 (5 bases each). Germline V gene lookup returns CDR1 DFQATT and CDR2 SNEGSKA (reference sequence). Trimming took off 3 bases at V and 3 bases at J, with 9 bases between the two ends. CDR3 length equals 12 residues. CDR3 protein: CSASGAFYEQYF. The CDR3 nucleotides are TGCAGTGCTAGCGGGGCCTTCTACGAGCAGTACTTC.

This clonotype came up a few times. In DNA, the CDR3 is TGTGCCAGCAGTTACTTCTCCGGGACGCCGAACACTGAAGCTTTCTTT. It codes for CASSYFSGTPNTEAFF. The rearrangement joins TRBV6-2 or TRBV6-3 to TRBJ1-1; possible D gene TRBD1, 5 bases. This CDR3 is 16 amino acids long. From germline, CDR1 is MNHEY and CDR2 SVGEGT. V lost 1 base to trimming and J lost 1 base, with 13 bases between them.

The chain links TRBV20-1 to TRBJ1-2, with D unclear. The V end lost 5 bases, the J end lost 5 bases, and 12 bases lay between the germline ends. The CDR3 loop spans 12 amino acids. Germline CDR1 DFQATT, CDR2 SNEGSKA (reference sequence). The CDR3 sequence: CSAPWQDYGYTF. The DNA for the CDR3 is TGCAGTGCTCCGTGGCAAGATTATGGCTACACCTTC.

The rearrangement links TRBV12-3 or TRBV12-4 to TRBJ2-7; a weak D match, TRBD2 (5 bases). The CDR3 consists of 14 residues. V lost 3 bases and J 2 bases, leaving 11 bases between the germline ends. The CDR3 region is CASSLRLAAYEQYF. CDR3 bases: TGTGCCAGCAGTTTGAGGCTAGCAGCCTACGAGCAGTACTTC.

V gene TRBV10-3 combines with J gene TRBJ1-2; D gene uncertain. The CDR3 consists of 14 residues. Trimming shortened V by 0 bases and J by 3 bases, and 8 bases separated the two germline ends. Germline V gene lookup returns CDR1 ENHRY and CDR2 SYGVKD. In nucleotides, the CDR3 is TGTGCCATCAGTGAGTCCGGGGAGGACTATGGCTACACCTTC. It yields the protein CAISESGEDYGYTF.

This clonotype appeared a few times. V is TRBV7-9 and J is TRBJ2-4; 9 bases match TRBD1. CDR1 and CDR2 (germline): SEHNR, FQNEAQ (reference sequence). J was trimmed by 9 bases and V by 0 bases; bases with no gene match: 6. CDR3 size: 15 residues. This CDR3 reads CASSLAGDRDIIQYF. The CDR3 coding sequence is TGTGCCAGCAGCTTAGCCGGGGACAGGGATATCATTCAGTACTTC.

This clonotype was seen repeatedly, ten times or more. This sequence joins TRBV13 and TRBJ2-5; D gene unclear. The CDR3 spans 12 residues. V gave up 0 bases and J gave up 4 bases, with 3 bases separating them. In germline, CDR1 is PRHDT, CDR2 FYEKMQ (reference sequence). This CDR3 reads CASSLGRETQYF. For the CDR3, the DNA is TGTGCCAGCAGCTTAGGGAGAGAGACCCAGTACTTC.

The rearrangement joins TRBV27 to TRBJ2-1; D possibly uses TRBD1 or TRBD2 (5 bases each). The germline V gene has CDR1 MNHEY and CDR2 SMNVEV (reference sequence). The germline V and J ends were trimmed by 8 bases and 4 bases, with 18 bases remaining between them. The CDR3 sequence is 15 residues long. This chain's CDR3 is CASGRRDGGYNEQFF. The DNA for the CDR3 is TGTGCCAGCGGAAGACGGGACGGCGGATACAATGAGCAGTTCTTC.

V and J are TRBV12-3 or TRBV12-4 and TRBJ1-2, with 8 bases matching TRBD1. The CDR3 has 13 residues. V lost 6 bases to trimming and J lost 5 bases; unmatched junction nucleotides: 5. The CDR3: CASRAGGAYGYTF. The CDR3 nucleotides are TGTGCCAGCAGAGCAGGGGGCGCATATGGCTACACCTTC.

The chain employs TRBV5-1 and TRBJ2-3; perhaps TRBD1 as D (6 bases). CDR3 length equals 15 residues. Per the germline V gene, CDR1 is SGHRS and CDR2 is YFSETQ. V was cut by 4 bases and J by 2 bases, with 14 bases left in between. CDR3 nucleotides: TGCGCCAGCAGCGAAACAGGGATAGTCACAGATACGCAGTATTTT. Its translation: CASSETGIVTDTQYF. The full variable domain, with the rest looked up from reference TRBV5-1 and TRBJ2-3, is KAGVTQTPRYLIKTRGQQVTLSCSPISGHRSVSWYQQTPGQGLQFLFEYFSETQRNKGNFPGRFSGRQFSNSRSEMNVSTLELGDSALYLCASSETGIVTDTQYFGPGTRLTVL.

This clonotype was counted ten times or more. This chain uses TRBV10-3 with TRBJ2-7, with TRBD2 matching over 8 bases. V shed 4 bases, J shed 0 bases, and the junction held 8 bases outside the gene matches. The CDR3 consists of 16 residues. Germline V gene sequence: CDR1 ENHRY, CDR2 SYGVKD. The CDR3 is CAISASGGDSSYEQYF. The CDR3 DNA sequence: TGTGCCATCAGTGCCTCCGGGGGGGATAGCTCCTACGAGCAGTACTTC.

A few counts support this clonotype. This sequence joins TRBV12-3 or TRBV12-4 and TRBJ2-6, with D tentatively TRBD1 (5 bases). The ends were cut back, 2 bases at V and 3 bases at J, with 8 bases in the middle. The CDR3 is 15 amino acids. The CDR3: CASSLQGRGANVLTF. The CDR3 coding sequence is TGTGCCAGCAGTTTACAGGGTCGTGGGGCCAACGTCCTGACTTTC.

This clonotype has more than one count but fewer than ten. The junction departs from germline at one end; a sequencing error may be responsible. The chain combines TRBV20-1 with TRBJ2-4; D unclear. The CDR3 is made up of 8 amino acids. Germline values: CDR1 DFQATT, CDR2 SNEGSKA (reference sequence). CDR3 residues: CSATSANF. The CDR3 DNA follows: TGCAGCGCCACCTCGGCTAACTTC.

In nucleotides, the CDR3 is TGTGCCAGCAGTTACCTAGCGGGAGGGTCTTGGACCCAGTACTTC. It yields the protein CASSYLAGGSWTQYF. V gene TRBV6-5 combines with J gene TRBJ2-5, with TRBD2 matching 12 bases. This CDR3 has 15 amino acids. V was clipped by 2 bases and J by 7 bases; unmatched bases: 5. Germline-derived CDR1 and CDR2 are MNHEY and SVGAGI.

Many counts were recorded for this clonotype. The J gene is TRBJ1-2, the V gene TRBV4-3; D unresolved. The CDR3 consists of 16 residues. V lost 0 bases, J lost 4 bases, and 15 bases lay in between. Per the germline V gene, CDR1 is LGHNA and CDR2 is YSLEER. Written as DNA, the CDR3 is TGCGCCAGCAGCCAAGAATGGGGTCGGGGAATCTATGGCTACACCTTC. Its translation is CASSQEWGRGIYGYTF.

This rearrangement joins TRBV6-1 to TRBJ2-7; maybe TRBD2 (5 bases). V was cut by 7 bases and J by 2 bases, with 18 bases left in between. The CDR3 extends over 15 amino acids. Per germline, CDR1 MNHNS and CDR2 SASEGT. In DNA form, the CDR3 reads TGTGCCAGCACCTACGTTCCTCTCGGGGCCTACGAGCAGTACTTC. Its translation is CASTYVPLGAYEQYF.

This chain uses TRBV11-2 with TRBJ2-1; D is perhaps TRBD1 (6 bases). Germline CDR1 reads SGHAT; CDR2 reads FQNNGV. The length of the CDR3 is 14 residues. V lost 10 bases, J lost 0 bases, and 13 bases lay in between. The CDR3 here is CANGADSSYNEQFF. The CDR3 region has the DNA TGTGCCAACGGGGCGGACAGCTCCTACAATGAGCAGTTCTTC.

This clonotype has more than one count but fewer than ten. The chain employs TRBV12-5 and TRBJ2-3; no clear D gene. Trimming pared 0 bases from V and 2 bases from J, leaving 9 bases between. The CDR3 contains 15 residues. Germline CDR1 reads LGHNT; CDR2 reads FRNRAP. The DNA of the CDR3 is TGTGCTAGTGGTTTGGTAACCCTTACCACAGATACGCAGTATTTT. This gives the protein CASGLVTLTTDTQYF.

In its sample, this clonotype was seen a few times. The chain has TRBV6-1 and TRBJ2-7, with TRBD1 identical over 11 bases. From germline, CDR1 is MNHNS and CDR2 SASEGT. The V gene end was trimmed by 6 bases and the J gene end by 4 bases; junction bases not matched to a gene: 8. The CDR3 is 15 amino acids. The CDR3 DNA reads as TGTGCCAGCAGCCAAGTCGGGACAGGGGGATACGAGCAGTACTTC. Translated: CASSQVGTGGYEQYF.

This chain's CDR3 is CASVSGSYNEQFF. The CDR3 nucleotides are TGTGCCAGCGTGTCGGGGTCCTACAATGAGCAGTTCTTC. The J gene is TRBJ2-1, the V gene TRBV2; D might be TRBD2 (5 bases). The germline gives CDR1 SNHLY, CDR2 FYNNEI. V was cut by 8 bases and J by 1 base, with 9 bases left in between. CDR3 length equals 13 residues.

This clonotype was seen only a few times. The J gene is TRBJ2-5, the V gene TRBV7-9; a possible D gene is TRBD1 (5 bases). V was clipped by 2 bases and J by 2 bases, with 15 bases between them. This CDR3 contains 16 residues. The germline CDR1 and CDR2 sequences are SEHNR and FQNEAQ (reference sequence). The CDR3 DNA follows: TGTGCCAGCAGCTTACTTACAGGTGCATTTCAAGAGACCCAGTACTTC. Its protein is CASSLLTGAFQETQYF.